This T cell receptor (gamma chain) was sequenced for a study of Vδ1+ human thymocytes (dated by TCRdb to between 2018 and 2020). In terms of the full investigation: The study characterised mRNA-level TRG and TRD CDR3 repertoires of highly purified Vdelta1+ thymocytes from young children as a data resource. Earlier work had validated the multiplex-based CDR3 amplicon strategy against 5'RACE-based methods for generating CDR3 amplicons. Summary of the overall study and its limitations: Approximately 19% of thymic TRD sequences were found to be Vdelta2 (and few were Vdelta3) despite high sort purity, in contrast to peripheral blood Vdelta1+ controls. The authors advised highly purified populations and single-cell validation, since unexpected Vdelta2 sequences could cause misinterpretation of bulk repertoire data. Unlike the oligoclonal repertoires in peripheral blood, the thymic TRG and TRD repertoires appeared highly polyclonal, with Gaussian CDR3 length distributions. No clustering by age or sex was observed, so analyses did not stratify donors by these variables. Many TRG clonotypes were shared between donors (up to about 6.9x10^3), whereas TRD repertoires were essentially private (max roughly 100 shared).

RNA extraction was carried out with the RNeasy mini kit, and reverse transcription was then done using Superscript III. To generate the CDR3 amplicons, a multiplex PCR was run using pooled V-gene forward primers together with a constant-region reverse primer that carried Illumina adaptor overhangs. After gel purification, amplicons were indexed with Nextera index primers over roughly 8 extra PCR cycles and were then purified with AMPure XP beads. Sequencing of libraries was performed on an Illumina MiSeq using paired-end 250 bp reads, dual indexing and a roughly 20% PhiX spike-in. The original pipeline was this. Read quality was checked with FastQC, and TRG read pairs were merged using ea-utils fastq-join. Annotation of sequences was performed with IMGT/HighV-QUEST, only productive sequences with unambiguous V-gene assignment were retained, and clonotypes were defined by identical CDR3 sequence. For downstream analysis, VDJtools 1.1.1, tcR 2.2.3, Treemap and vegan Shannon diversity in R 3.4.4 were used. TCRdb recomputed clones from the public reads with CATT; identical DNA rows were then combined. TCRdb's processing, not the authors', yielded these V and J calls. The table for this sample lists 36,000 or so gamma-chain clones; around 21% of them were counted only once. Together, the top ten hold about 2% of the sample.

Looking up the germline V gene yields CDR1 EGSTGY and CDR2 YDSYTSSV. The CDR3 runs 11 amino acids, cysteine and phenylalanine included. The entry retains the CDR3 DNA only, 33 bases that are in frame from base 1. V is trimmed back by 5 bases and J by 5 bases, and the junction contains 3 bases that no gene match accounts for. Regarding this clone: This clone's antigen is unknown. Per-base qualities were not stored, and no clone one base away is much larger.

Thymic samples were depleted of alphabeta T cells, then CD3+ TCRVdelta1+ TCRVdelta2- thymocytes were FACS-sorted. The purity of the sorted Vdelta1+ thymocytes was between roughly 97% and 99.6%. The thymic specimens were obtained from several paediatric patients, aged roughly 5 days to 16 months, who were having corrective cardiac surgery. Thymic tissue was dispersed, and mononuclear cells were isolated on a Histopaque-1077 density gradient. Staining used anti-TCRVdelta1 clone TS8.2, anti-TCRVdelta2 clone B6, anti-CD3 clone HIT3a and anti-TCRalphabeta clone IP26 antibodies. The TCR comes from a girl under three years old who had congenital heart surgery. Sequences were obtained from Vdelta1+ gamma-delta thymocytes from the thymus. The sample's cell subset or site, from its label and the paper: FACS-sorted CD3+ TCRalphabeta- TCRVdelta1+ TCRVdelta2- thymocytes. This sequence uses TRGV4 and TRGJ1 or TRGJ2. Here is the DNA: TGTGCCACCTGGGTACATTATAAGAAACTCTTT. It specifies CATWVHYKKLF.